A selection of T cell receptor beta chains follows, all from one sample in a study of cytomegalovirus exposure and HLA in healthy donors. Measured with immunoSEQ multiplex PCR; TCRdb has only the in-frame clones, and not every one. The data include 100,000 to 150,000 clones; the top ten clones carry approximately 1.8%. Source material: PBMCs. The receptor set was obtained from a man between 18 and 35 years old in good health and CMV-seronegative. Both conserved end residues are part of each CDR3. A D gene is named only where the DNA matches it firmly.

J | length | V | D | DNA | CDR3
TRBJ2-3 | 14 | TRBV19 | TRBD2 | TGTGCCAGTAAAATAGCGGGGTACACAGATACGCAGTATTTT | CASKIAGYTDTQYF
TRBJ1-1 | 15 | TRBV19 | NA | TGTGCCAGTAGTATCGCGGCAGTCCCTAACACTGAAGCTTTCTTT | CASSIAAVPNTEAFF
TRBJ2-1 | 16 | TRBV19 | TRBD2 | TGTGCCAGTAGTACCTTGACTAGCGGGCTTAACAATGAGCAGTTCTTC | CASSTLTSGLNNEQFF
TRBJ1-2 | 14 | TRBV6-4 | NA | TGTGCCAGCAGTACAGGGACAACCTCGGGTGGCTACACCTTC | CASSTGTTSGGYTF
TRBJ1-5 | 14 | TRBV5-6 | TRBD1 | TGTGCCAGCACCACGGACAGGGGAGGTCAGCCCCAGCATTTT | CASTTDRGGQPQHF
TRBJ2-7 | 16 | TRBV7-2 | TRBD2 | TGTGCCAGCAGCGCGACCAGACTAGCGGGGGGCCACGAGCAGTACTTC | CASSATRLAGGHEQYF
TRBJ2-5 | 13 | TRBV5-5 | NA | TGTGCCAGCAGCTTGGCCGGGAAGGGGACCCAGTACTTC | CASSLAGKGTQYF
TRBJ2-6 | 17 | TRBV7-9 | TRBD1 | TGTGCCAGCAGCTCGGGACAGGGTCGCCCTGGGGCCAACGTCCTGACTTTC | CASSSGQGRPGANVLTF
TRBJ2-1 | 17 | TRBV7-2 | TRBD2 | TGTGCCAGCAGCTTAGCCCCAGGACTAGCGGGGGGAAATGAGCAGTTCTTC | CASSLAPGLAGGNEQFF
TRBJ2-7 | 16 | TRBV10-3 | TRBD2 | TGTGCCACCGCATCTGGACTAGCGGGGGCCTCCTACGAGCAGTACTTC | CATASGLAGASYEQYF
TRBJ2-3 | 16 | TRBV4-2 | TRBD2 | TGTGCCAGCAGCCAAGATTCTAGCGGCAGCACAGATACGCAGTATTTT | CASSQDSSGSTDTQYF
TRBJ2-5 | 15 | TRBV7-2 | TRBD1 | TGTGCCAGCAGCACTGGACAGGGGGCGCGGGAGACCCAGTACTTC | CASSTGQGARETQYF